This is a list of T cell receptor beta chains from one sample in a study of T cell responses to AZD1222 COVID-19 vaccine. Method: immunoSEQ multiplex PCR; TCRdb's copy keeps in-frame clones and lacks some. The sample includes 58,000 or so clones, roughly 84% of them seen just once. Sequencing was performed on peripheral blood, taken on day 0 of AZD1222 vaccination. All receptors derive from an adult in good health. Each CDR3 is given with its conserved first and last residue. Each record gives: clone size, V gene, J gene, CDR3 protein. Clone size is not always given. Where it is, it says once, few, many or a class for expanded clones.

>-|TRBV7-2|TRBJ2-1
CASSLDGGGAGEQFF
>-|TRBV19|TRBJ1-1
CASSIREGVGNTEAFF
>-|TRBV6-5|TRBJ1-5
CASTLEGRKDQPQHF
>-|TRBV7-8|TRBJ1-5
CASSDGQGFNQPQHF
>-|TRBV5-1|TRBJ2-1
CASSLVGASNNEQFF
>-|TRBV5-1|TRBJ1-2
CASRRETGDGYTF
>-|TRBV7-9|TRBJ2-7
CASSPGTAGEYF
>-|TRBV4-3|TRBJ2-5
CASSQDPAGLAGQETQYF
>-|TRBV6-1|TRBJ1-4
CASSERFDSRLTNEKLFF
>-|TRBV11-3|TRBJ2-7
CATVGGQTASYEQYF
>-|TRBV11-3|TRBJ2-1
CASSKLALNEQFF
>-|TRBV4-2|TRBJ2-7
CASSQGSTSGGYEQYF
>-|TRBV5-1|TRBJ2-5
CASSLDQGEQTQYF
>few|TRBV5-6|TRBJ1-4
CASSLYRVSEKLFF
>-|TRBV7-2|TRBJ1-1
CASSWSTGGNTEAFF
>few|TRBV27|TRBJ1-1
CASSNYRGSEAFF
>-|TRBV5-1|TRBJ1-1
CASSLGGKNTEAFF
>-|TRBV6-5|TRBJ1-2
CASRPSYGYGYTF
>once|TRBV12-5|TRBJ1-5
CASGLGGTDQPQHF
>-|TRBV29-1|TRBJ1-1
CSAQSGGDTEAFF
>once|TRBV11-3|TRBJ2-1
CASSLGPRNEQFF
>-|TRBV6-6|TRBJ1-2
CASSYAGNYGYTF
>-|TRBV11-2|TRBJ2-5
CASSLGGVWVASQETQYF
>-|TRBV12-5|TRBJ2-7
CASGRGANLNEQYF
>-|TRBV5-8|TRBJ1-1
CASSFPGTGIFTEAFF
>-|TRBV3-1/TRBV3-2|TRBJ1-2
CASSPNRQAPGYTF
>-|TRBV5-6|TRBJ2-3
CASRRLGTSKDTQYF
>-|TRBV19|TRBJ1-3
CASSSTGDGGNTIYF
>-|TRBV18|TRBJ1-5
CASSPSNQPQHF
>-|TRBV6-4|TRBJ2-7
CASSDSYSYEQYF
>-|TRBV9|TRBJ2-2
CASKERGGPGELFF
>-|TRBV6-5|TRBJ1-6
CASTTDSSYNSPLHF
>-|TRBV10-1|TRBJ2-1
CASSERVEGLNEQFF
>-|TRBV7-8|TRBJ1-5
CASSPWTENQPQHF
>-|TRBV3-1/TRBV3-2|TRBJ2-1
CASSQTLGSYNEQFF
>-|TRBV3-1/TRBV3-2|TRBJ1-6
CASSQEKGWHNSPLHF
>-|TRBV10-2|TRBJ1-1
CASRSGVTEAFF
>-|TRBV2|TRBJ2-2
CASSESTSDTGELFF
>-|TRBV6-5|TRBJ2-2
CASSYETKRELFF
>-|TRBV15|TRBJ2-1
CATSGTSGGNLCNEQFF
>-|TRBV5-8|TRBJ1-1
CASSLAEGREAFF
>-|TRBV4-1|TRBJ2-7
CASSQVETYEQYF
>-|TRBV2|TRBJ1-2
CASSPGQGYGYTF
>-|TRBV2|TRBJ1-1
CASSEALARGYSAFF
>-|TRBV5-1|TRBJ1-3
CASNDGSGNTIYF
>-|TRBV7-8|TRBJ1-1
CASSLVGELDTEAFF
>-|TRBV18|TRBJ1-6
CASSPAGGRSSPLHF
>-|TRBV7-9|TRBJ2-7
CASSLGTGGGYEQYF
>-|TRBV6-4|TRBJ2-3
CASSDRTSGGDTQYF
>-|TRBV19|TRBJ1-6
CASSIGQGISPLHF
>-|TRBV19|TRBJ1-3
CASRSSASGNTIYF
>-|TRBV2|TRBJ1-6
CASSAAGSYNSPLHF
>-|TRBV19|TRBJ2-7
CASSIGVGRSYEQYF